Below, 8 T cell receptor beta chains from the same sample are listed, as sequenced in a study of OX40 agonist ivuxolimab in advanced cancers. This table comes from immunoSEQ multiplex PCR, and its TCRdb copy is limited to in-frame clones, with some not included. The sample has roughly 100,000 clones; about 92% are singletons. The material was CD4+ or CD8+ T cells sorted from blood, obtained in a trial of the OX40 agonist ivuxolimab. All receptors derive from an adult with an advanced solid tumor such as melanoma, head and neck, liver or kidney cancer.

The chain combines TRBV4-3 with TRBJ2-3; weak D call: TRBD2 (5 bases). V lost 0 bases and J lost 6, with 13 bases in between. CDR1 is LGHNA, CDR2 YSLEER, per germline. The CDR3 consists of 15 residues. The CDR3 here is CASSQDRAAVDTQYF. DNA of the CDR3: TGCGCCAGCAGCCAAGATAGGGCAGCGGTGGATACGCAGTATTTT.

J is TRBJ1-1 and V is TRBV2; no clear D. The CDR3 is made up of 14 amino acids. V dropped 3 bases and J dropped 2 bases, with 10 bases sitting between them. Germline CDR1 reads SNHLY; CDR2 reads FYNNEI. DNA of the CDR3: TGTGCCAGCAGTGAGGCGTCAGTCAACACTGAAGCTTTCTTT. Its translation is CASSEASVNTEAFF. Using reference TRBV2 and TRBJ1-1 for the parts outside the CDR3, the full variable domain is EPEVTQTPSHQVTQMGQEVILRCVPISNHLYFYWYRQILGQKVEFLVSFYNNEISEKSEIFDDQFSVERPDGSNFTLKIRSTKLEDSAMYFCASSEASVNTEAFFGQGTRLTVV.

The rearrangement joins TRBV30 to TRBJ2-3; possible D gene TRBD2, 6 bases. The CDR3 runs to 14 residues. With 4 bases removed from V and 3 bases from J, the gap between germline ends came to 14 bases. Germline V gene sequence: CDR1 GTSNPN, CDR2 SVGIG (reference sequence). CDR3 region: CAWTEGMPTDTQYF. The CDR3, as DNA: TGTGCCTGGACGGAGGGGATGCCTACAGATACGCAGTATTTT.

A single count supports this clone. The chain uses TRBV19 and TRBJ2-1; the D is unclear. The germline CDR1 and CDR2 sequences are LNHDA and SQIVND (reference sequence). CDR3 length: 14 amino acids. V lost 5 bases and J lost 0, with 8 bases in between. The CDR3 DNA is TGTGCCAGTAGTCACCTGAGCTCCTACAATGAGCAGTTCTTC. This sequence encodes CASSHLSSYNEQFF.

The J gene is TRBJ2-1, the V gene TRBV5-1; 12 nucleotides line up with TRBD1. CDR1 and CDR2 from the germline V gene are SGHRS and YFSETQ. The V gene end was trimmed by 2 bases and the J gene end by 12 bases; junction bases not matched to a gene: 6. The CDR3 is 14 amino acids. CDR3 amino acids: CASSFGTGGGRQFF. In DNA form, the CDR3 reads TGCGCCAGCAGCTTCGGGACAGGGGGCGGGAGGCAGTTCTTC.

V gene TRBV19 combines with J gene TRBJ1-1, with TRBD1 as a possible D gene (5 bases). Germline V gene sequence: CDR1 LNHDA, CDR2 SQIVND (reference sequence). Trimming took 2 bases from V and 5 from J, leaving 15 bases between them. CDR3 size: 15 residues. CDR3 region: CASSISLDSWTEAFF. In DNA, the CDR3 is TGTGCCAGTAGTATAAGCCTCGACAGTTGGACTGAAGCTTTCTTT.

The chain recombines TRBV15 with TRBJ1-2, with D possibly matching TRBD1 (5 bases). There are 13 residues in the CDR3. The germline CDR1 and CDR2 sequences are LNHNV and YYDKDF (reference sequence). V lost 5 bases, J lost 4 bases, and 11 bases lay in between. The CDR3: CATSGTGTYGYTF. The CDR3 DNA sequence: TGTGCCACCAGCGGCACGGGGACCTATGGCTACACCTTC. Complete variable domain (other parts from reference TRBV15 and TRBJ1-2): DAMVIQNPRYQVTQFGKPVTLSCSQTLNHNVMYWYQQKSSQAPKLLFHYYDKDFNNEADTPDNFQSRRPNTSFCFLDIRSPGLGDTAMYLCATSGTGTYGYTFGSGTRLTVV.

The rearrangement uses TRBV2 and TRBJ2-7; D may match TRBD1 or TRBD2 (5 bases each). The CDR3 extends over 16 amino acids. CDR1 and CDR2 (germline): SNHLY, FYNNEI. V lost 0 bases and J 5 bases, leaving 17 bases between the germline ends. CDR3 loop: CASSEALARWGNEQYF. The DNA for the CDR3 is TGTGCCAGCAGTGAAGCGCTTGCTCGTTGGGGGAACGAGCAGTACTTC.